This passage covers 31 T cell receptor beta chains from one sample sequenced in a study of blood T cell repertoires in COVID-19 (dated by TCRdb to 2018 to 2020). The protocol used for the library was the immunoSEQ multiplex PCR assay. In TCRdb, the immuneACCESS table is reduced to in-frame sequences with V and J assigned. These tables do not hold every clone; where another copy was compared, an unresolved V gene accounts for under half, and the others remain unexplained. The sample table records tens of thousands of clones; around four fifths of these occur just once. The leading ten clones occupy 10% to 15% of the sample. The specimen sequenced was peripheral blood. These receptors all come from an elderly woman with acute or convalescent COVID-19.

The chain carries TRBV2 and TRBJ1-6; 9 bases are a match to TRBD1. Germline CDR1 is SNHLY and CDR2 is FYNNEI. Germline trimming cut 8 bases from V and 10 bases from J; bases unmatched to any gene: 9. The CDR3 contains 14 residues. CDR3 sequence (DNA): TGTGCCAGCGGGGGTGGGACAGGGAGGTCACCCCTCCACTTT. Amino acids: CASGGGTGRSPLHF.

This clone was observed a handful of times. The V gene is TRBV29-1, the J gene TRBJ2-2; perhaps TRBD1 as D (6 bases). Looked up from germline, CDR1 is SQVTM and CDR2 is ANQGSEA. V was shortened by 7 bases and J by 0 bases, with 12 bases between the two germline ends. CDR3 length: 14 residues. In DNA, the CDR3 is TGCAGCGCTCGGACAGACACGAACACCGGGGAGCTGTTTTTT. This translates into CSARTDTNTGELFF.

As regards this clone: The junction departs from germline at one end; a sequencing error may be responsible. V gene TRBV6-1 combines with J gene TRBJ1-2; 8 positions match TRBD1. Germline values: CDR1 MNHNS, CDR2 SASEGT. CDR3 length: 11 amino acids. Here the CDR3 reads CASSEQGARSF. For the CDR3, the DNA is TGTGCCAGCAGTGAACAGGGGGCGAGGTCCTTC.

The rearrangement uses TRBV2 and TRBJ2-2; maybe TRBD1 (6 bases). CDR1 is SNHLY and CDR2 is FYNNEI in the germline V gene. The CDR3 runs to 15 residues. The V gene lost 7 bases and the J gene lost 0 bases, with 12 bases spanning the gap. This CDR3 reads CASTEDRTNTGELFF. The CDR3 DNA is TGTGCCAGCACGGAGGACAGAACGAACACCGGGGAGCTGTTTTTT.

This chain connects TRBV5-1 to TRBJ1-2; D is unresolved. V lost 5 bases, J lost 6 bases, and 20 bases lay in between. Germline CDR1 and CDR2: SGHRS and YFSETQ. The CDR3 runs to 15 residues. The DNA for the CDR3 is TGCGCCAGCAGGTCTGTGAGTCACCGAAGTCATGGCTACACCTTC. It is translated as CASRSVSHRSHGYTF.

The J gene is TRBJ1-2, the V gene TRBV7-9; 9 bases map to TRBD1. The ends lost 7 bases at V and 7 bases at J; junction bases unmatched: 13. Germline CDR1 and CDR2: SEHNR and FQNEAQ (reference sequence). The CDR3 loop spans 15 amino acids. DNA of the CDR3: TGTGCCAGCACGACAGGGGGTCTCGAGTTCGCTGGCTACACCTTC. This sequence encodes CASTTGGLEFAGYTF.

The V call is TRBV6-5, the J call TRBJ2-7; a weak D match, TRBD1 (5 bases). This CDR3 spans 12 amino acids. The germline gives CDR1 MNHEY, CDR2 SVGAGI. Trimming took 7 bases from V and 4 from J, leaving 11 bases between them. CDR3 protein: CASNADSYEQYF. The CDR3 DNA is TGTGCCAGCAACGCTGACAGTTACGAGCAGTACTTC.

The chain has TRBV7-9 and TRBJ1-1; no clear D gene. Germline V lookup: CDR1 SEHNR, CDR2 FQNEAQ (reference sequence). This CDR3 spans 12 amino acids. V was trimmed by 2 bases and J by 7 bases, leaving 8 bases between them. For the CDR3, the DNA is TGTGCCAGCAGCTTATTTGCCAGTGAAGCTTTCTTT. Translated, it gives CASSLFASEAFF. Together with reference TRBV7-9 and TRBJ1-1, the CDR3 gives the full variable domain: DTGVSQNPRHKITKRGQNVTFRCDPISEHNRLYWYRQTLGQGPEFLTYFQNEAQLEKSRLLSDRFSAERPKGSFSTLEIQRTEQGDSAMYLCASSLFASEAFFGQGTRLTVV.

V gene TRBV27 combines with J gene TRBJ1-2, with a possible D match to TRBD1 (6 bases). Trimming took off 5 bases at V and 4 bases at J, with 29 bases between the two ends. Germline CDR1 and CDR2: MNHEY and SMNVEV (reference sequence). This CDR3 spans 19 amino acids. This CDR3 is CASSPYSGQLTPGSYGYTF. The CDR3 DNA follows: TGTGCCAGCAGTCCGTACTCCGGACAGCTAACCCCTGGAAGCTATGGCTACACCTTC.

CDR3 amino acids: CASSSSQGSDSGANVLTF. CDR3 coding DNA: TGTGCCAGCAGCTCAAGCCAGGGAAGCGACTCTGGGGCCAACGTCCTGACTTTC. V gene TRBV7-3 combines with J gene TRBJ2-6; tentatively, D is TRBD1 (5 bases). The CDR3 sequence is 18 residues long. V lost 4 bases and J lost 0, with 16 bases in between. Germline lookup yields CDR1 SGHTA and CDR2 FQGTGA.

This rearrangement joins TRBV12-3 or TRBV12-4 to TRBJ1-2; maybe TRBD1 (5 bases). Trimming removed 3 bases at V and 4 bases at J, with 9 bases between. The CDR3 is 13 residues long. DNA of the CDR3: TGTGCCAGCAGTTTGCGGGGGGTCTATGGCTACACCTTC. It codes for CASSLRGVYGYTF.

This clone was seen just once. Here the CDR3 reads CASSVAASGAVETQYF. The CDR3 DNA reads as TGTGCCAGCAGCGTAGCTGCTAGCGGGGCCGTGGAGACCCAGTACTTC. This chain connects TRBV9 to TRBJ2-5, with 9 bases identical to TRBD2. This CDR3 is built from 16 residues. The J segment lost 5 bases and the V segment lost 0 bases, leaving 8 bases of the junction unmatched. CDR1 and CDR2 from the germline V gene are SGDLS and YYNGEE.

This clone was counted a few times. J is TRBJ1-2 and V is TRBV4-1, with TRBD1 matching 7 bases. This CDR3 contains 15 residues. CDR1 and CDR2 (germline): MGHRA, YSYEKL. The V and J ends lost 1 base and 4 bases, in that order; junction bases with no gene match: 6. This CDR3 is CASSQAGTVRYGYTF. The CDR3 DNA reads TGCGCCAGCAGCCAAGCCGGGACAGTGCGCTATGGCTACACCTTC.

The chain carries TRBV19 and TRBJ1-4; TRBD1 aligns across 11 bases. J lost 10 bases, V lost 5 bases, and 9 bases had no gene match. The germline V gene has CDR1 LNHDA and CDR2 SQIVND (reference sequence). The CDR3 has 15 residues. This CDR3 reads CASSGPSGQGGKLFF. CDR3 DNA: TGTGCCAGTAGTGGCCCCTCGGGACAGGGGGGAAAACTGTTTTTT.

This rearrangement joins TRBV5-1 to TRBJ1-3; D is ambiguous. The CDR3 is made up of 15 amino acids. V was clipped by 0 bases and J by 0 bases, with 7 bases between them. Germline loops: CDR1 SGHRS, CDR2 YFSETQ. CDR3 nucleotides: TGCGCCAGCAGCTTGGACAGCTACTCTGGAAACACCATATATTTT. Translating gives CASSLDSYSGNTIYF.

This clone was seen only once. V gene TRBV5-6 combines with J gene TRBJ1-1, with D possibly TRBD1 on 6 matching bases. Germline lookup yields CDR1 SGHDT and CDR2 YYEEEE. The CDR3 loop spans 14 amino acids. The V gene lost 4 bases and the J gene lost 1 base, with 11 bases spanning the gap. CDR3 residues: CASSRTGRNTEAFF. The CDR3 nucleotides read TGTGCCAGCAGCAGAACAGGGAGGAACACTGAAGCTTTCTTT.

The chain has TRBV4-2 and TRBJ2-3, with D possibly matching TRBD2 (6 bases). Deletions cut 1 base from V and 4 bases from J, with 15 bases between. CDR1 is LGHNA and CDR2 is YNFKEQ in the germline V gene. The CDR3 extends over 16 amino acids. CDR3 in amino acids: CASSQAGSPGADTQYF. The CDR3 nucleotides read TGTGCCAGCAGCCAAGCCGGGTCCCCGGGGGCAGATACGCAGTATTTT.

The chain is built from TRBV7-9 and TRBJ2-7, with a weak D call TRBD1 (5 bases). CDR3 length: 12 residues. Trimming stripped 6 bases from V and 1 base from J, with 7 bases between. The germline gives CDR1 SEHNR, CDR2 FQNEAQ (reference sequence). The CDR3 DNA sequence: TGTGCCAGCAGTCGACAGTCCTACGAGCAGTACTTC. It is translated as CASSRQSYEQYF.

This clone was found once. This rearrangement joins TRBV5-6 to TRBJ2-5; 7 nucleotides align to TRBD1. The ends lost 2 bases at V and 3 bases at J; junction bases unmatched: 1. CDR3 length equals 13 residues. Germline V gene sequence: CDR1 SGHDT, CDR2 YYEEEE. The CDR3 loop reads CASSFGQEETQYF. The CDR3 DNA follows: TGTGCCAGCAGCTTTGGACAGGAAGAGACCCAGTACTTC.

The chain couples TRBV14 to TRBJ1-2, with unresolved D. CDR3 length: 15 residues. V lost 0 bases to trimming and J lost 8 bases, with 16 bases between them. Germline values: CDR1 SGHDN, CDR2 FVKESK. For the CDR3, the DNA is TGTGCCAGCAGCCAAGATGGGCGTGGAAGTGGAGGCTACACCTTC. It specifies CASSQDGRGSGGYTF.

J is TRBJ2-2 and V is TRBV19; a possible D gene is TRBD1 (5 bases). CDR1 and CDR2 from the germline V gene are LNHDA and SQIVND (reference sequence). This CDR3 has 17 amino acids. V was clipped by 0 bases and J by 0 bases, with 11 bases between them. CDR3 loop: CASSIESRGSNTGELFF. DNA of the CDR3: TGTGCCAGTAGTATAGAATCTAGGGGATCGAACACCGGGGAGCTGTTTTTT.

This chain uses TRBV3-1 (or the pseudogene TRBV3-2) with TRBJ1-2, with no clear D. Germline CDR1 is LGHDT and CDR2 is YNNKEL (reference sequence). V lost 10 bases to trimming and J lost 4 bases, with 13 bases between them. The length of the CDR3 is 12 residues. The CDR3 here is CATGSPAYGYTF. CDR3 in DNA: TGTGCCACGGGGTCGCCAGCCTATGGCTACACCTTC.

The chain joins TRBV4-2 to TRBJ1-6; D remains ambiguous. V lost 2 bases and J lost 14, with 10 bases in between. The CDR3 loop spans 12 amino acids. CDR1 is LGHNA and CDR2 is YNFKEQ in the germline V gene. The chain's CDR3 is CASSQPGRTLHF. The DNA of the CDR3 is TGTGCCAGCAGCCAACCCGGGAGGACCCTCCACTTT.

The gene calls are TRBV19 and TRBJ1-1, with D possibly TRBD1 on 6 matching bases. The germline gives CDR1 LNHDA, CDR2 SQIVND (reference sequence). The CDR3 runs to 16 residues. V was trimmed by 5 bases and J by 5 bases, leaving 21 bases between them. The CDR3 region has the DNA TGTGCCAGTAGTTTCGCCCAGGGATTACAGGGAACTGAAGCTTTCTTT. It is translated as CASSFAQGLQGTEAFF.

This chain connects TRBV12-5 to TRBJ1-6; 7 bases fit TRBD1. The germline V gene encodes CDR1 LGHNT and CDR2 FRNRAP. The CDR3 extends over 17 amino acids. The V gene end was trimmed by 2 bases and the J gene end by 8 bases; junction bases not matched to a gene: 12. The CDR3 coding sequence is TGTGCTAGTGGTTTGAGGCTTACGGGGACAGCATATTCACCCCTCCACTTT. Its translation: CASGLRLTGTAYSPLHF.

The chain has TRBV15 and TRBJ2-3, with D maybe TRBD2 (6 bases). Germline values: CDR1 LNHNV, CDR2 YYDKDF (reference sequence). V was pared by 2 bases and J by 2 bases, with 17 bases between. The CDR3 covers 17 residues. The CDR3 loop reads CATSRLGKRAPTDTQYF. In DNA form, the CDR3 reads TGTGCCACCAGCAGACTAGGGAAGCGGGCCCCCACAGATACGCAGTATTTT.

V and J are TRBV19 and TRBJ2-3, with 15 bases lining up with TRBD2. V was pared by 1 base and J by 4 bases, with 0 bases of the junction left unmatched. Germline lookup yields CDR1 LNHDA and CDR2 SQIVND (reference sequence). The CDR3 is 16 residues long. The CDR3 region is CASSIGTSGGADTQYF. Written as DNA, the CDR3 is TGTGCCAGTAGTATAGGGACTAGCGGGGGGGCAGATACGCAGTATTTT.

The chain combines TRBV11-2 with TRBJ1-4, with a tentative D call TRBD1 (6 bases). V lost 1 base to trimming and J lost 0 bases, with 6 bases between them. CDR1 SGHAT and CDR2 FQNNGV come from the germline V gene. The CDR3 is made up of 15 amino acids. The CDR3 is CASSLAGATNEKLFF. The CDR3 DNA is TGTGCCAGCAGCTTAGCAGGGGCAACTAATGAAAAACTGTTTTTT.

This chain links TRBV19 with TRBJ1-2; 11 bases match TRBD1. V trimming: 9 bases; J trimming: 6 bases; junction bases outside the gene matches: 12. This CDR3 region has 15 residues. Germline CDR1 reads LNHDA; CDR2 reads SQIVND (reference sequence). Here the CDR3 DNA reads TGTGCCAGCAGGGACAGGGGGACCTTCCTGAATGGCTACACCTTC. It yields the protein CASRDRGTFLNGYTF.

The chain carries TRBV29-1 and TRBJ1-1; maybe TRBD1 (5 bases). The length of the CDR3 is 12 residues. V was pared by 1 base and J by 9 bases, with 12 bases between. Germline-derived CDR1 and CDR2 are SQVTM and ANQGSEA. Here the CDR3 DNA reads TGCAGCGTTGAAGGGGGGGAGGCCCAAGCTTTCTTT. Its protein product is CSVEGGEAQAFF.

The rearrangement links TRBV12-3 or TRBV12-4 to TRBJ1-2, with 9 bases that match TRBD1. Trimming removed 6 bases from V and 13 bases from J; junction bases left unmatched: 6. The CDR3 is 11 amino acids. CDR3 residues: CASSSGTGLTF. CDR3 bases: TGTGCCAGCAGCTCCGGGACAGGGCTCACCTTC.